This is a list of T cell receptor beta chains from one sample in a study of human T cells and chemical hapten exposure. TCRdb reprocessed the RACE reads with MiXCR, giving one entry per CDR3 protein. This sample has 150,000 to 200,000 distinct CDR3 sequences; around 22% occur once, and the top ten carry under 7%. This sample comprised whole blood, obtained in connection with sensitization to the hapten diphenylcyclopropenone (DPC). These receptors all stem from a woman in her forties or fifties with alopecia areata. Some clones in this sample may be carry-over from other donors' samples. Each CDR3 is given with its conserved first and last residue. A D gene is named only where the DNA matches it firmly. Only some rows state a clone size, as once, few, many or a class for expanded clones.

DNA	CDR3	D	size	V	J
TGCAGCGTTGAAAAGCGACTGGCAAACAATGAGCAGTTCTTC	CSVEKRLANNEQFF	-	few	TRBV29-1	TRBJ2-1
TGTGCCAGCAGTCCCCCGGAACAAATCAATGAGCAGTTCTTC	CASSPPEQINEQFF	-	few	TRBV12-3/TRBV12-4	TRBJ2-1
TGTGCCATCAGACCGGGACTGGGGGGTGAGACCCAGTACTTC	CAIRPGLGGETQYF	-	-	TRBV10-3	TRBJ2-5
TGTGCCACTTCGAATCTGAGGGGTGTCACTGAAGCTTTCTTT	CATSNLRGVTEAFF	-	-	TRBV15	TRBJ1-1
TGTGCCAGCAGCTCCCGGGCTGCCGGGGGAGATACGCAGTATTTT	CASSSRAAGGDTQYF	-	-	TRBV7-2	TRBJ2-3
TGTGCCAGCAGTCAACGACGGACAGGGGGTTCTGGAAACACCATATATTTT	CASSQRRTGGSGNTIYF	TRBD1	few	TRBV2	TRBJ1-3
TGTGCCAGCCGGGCCAGTAAGACTGGAAACACCATATATTTT	CASRASKTGNTIYF	-	-	TRBV3-1	TRBJ1-3
TGCAGCGACGTACGACAGGGTGGCACTGAAGCTTTCTTT	CSDVRQGGTEAFF	TRBD1	-	TRBV29-1	TRBJ1-1
TGTGCCAGCAGTTTATTTGACACCGGGGAGCTGTTTTTT	CASSLFDTGELFF	-	few	TRBV27	TRBJ2-2
TGTGCCAGCAGTTCCCCGCAGCGAAACCTCCACTTT	CASSSPQRNLHF	-	many	TRBV28	TRBJ1-6
TGCAGTGCTAGAGGGGAGAGCGGGCGCACAGATACGCAGTATTTT	CSARGESGRTDTQYF	-	-	TRBV20-1	TRBJ2-3
TGCAGCGTTGGAGGGGGACAGGGGCTAACAGGCGAGCAGTACTTC	CSVGGGQGLTGEQYF	TRBD1	-	TRBV29-1	TRBJ2-7
TGTGCCAGCAGCGCGCCCCCAGACAGGCGACACACTGAAGCTTTCTTT	CASSAPPDRRHTEAFF	-	-	TRBV9	TRBJ1-1
TGTGCCAGCAGCTTAAGGCAGGGCGGCGGGACCCAGTACTTC	CASSLRQGGGTQYF	-	-	TRBV2	TRBJ2-5
TGCAGCGTTACAAGGGACAGGGGCCCTGAAGCTTTCTTT	CSVTRDRGPEAFF	TRBD1	few	TRBV29-1	TRBJ1-1
TGTGCCAGCAGCGTTACACAGGGTATGAATCAGCCCCAGCATTTT	CASSVTQGMNQPQHF	-	-	TRBV12-3/TRBV12-4	TRBJ1-5